The rows below give T cell receptor beta chains drawn from one sample of a study of multiple sclerosis patients with progressive multifocal leukoencephalopathy. Clones were read by immunoSEQ multiplex PCR, and TCRdb kept only the in-frame ones, dropping some. This repertoire shows approximately 31,000 clones, around 89% found once; its top ten account for approximately 1.5%. Material for sequencing was PBMCs. These receptors all stem from a human donor with multiple sclerosis. The CDR3 runs from the conserved cysteine through the conserved F or W. A D gene is named only where the DNA matches it firmly. Clone size is shown for a subset of rows, as once, few, many or a class of expanded clone.

j_call v_call d_call clone_size cdr3_aa cdr3_nt
TRBJ1-1 TRBV30 . . CAWRDANTEAFF TGTGCCTGGAGGGACGCAAACACTGAAGCTTTCTTT
TRBJ1-1 TRBV6-4 . . CASSETGSTEAFF TGTGCCAGCAGTGAGACAGGTTCGACTGAAGCTTTCTTT
TRBJ1-2 TRBV19 . few CASSPGWATNYGYTF TGTGCCAGTAGTCCGGGATGGGCAACGAACTATGGCTACACCTTC
TRBJ2-5 TRBV5-4 . . CASSSPGLQETQYF TGTGCCAGCAGCTCGCCGGGACTTCAAGAGACCCAGTACTTC
TRBJ2-2 TRBV28 TRBD1 . CASSKNRGLAGELFF TGTGCCAGCAGCAAGAACAGGGGCTTGGCCGGGGAGCTGTTTTTT
TRBJ2-1 TRBV28 . once CASSLGDEQFF TGTGCCAGCAGTTTAGGAGATGAGCAGTTCTTC
TRBJ1-5 TRBV6-5 . . CASRTPGLGPQHF TGTGCCAGCAGGACGCCGGGTCTCGGGCCCCAGCATTTT
TRBJ2-4 TRBV14 . . CASSQGGNHRAKNIQYF TGTGCCAGCAGCCAAGGCGGTAACCACAGGGCCAAAAACATTCAGTACTTC
TRBJ1-5 TRBV7-9 . once CASSFGGWSGQPQHF TGTGCCAGCAGCTTCGGGGGGTGGAGCGGTCAGCCCCAGCATTTT
TRBJ2-1 TRBV4-3 . . CASSPDRESYNEQFF TGCGCCAGCAGCCCCGACCGGGAGTCCTACAATGAGCAGTTCTTC
TRBJ1-1 TRBV6-6 . . CASRPPGGNTEAFF TGTGCCAGCAGGCCCCCGGGGGGAAACACTGAAGCTTTCTTT
TRBJ2-3 TRBV27 . . CASSLRRSTDTQYF TGTGCCAGCAGTTTGCGGCGGAGCACAGATACGCAGTATTTT
TRBJ2-2 TRBV18 . . CASSPFSAGELFF TGTGCCAGCTCACCTTTCAGCGCCGGGGAGCTGTTTTTT
TRBJ2-2 TRBV7-6 . . CASSLARGGAPGELFF TGTGCCAGCAGCTTAGCGAGGGGGGGCGCCCCCGGGGAGCTGTTTTTT
TRBJ2-1 TRBV6-4 . . CASSNTNRSPWQFF TGTGCCAGCAGTAATACTAACCGGAGCCCTTGGCAGTTCTTC
TRBJ2-2 TRBV5-4 TRBD2 . CASSLIAGGVDTGELFF TGTGCCAGCAGCCTTATAGCGGGAGGGGTGGACACCGGGGAGCTGTTTTTT
TRBJ2-7 TRBV7-6 . . CASSSSSYEQYF TGTGCCAGCAGTTCCAGCTCCTACGAGCAGTACTTC
TRBJ2-7 TRBV25-1 TRBD2 . CASSTPRRGAREQYF TGTGCCTCCAGCACCCCCAGGCGGGGGGCGCGGGAGCAGTACTTC
TRBJ1-1 TRBV7-2 . . CASSPAGGALGSTEAFF TGTGCCAGCAGCCCGGCGGGGGGGGCGCTTGGAAGCACTGAAGCTTTCTTT
TRBJ2-7 TRBV10-3 TRBD2 . CAISGTGGEQYF TGTGCCATCAGTGGAACGGGAGGCGAGCAGTACTTC
TRBJ2-7 TRBV6-6 TRBD2 . CASRRSGSGYEQYF TGTGCCAGCAGACGGAGCGGGAGTGGATACGAGCAGTACTTC
TRBJ2-1 TRBV11-2 TRBD2 once CASSPRTSGRHEQFF TGTGCCAGCAGCCCGCGGACTAGCGGGAGGCATGAGCAGTTCTTC
TRBJ2-1 TRBV11-1 . . CASSDSLAINEQFF TGTGCCAGCAGCGACTCCTTAGCGATCAATGAGCAGTTCTTC
TRBJ1-4 TRBV2 . . CASSEAGRKNEKLFF TGTGCCAGCAGTGAAGCGGGACGGAAGAATGAAAAACTGTTTTTT
TRBJ1-4 TRBV6-5 . . CASSLWGGAGEKLFF TGTGCCAGCAGTTTATGGGGGGGCGCAGGTGAAAAACTGTTTTTT
TRBJ1-1 TRBV6-4 . . CASSTEGTSTEAFF TGTGCCAGCAGTACGGAAGGGACTAGCACTGAAGCTTTCTTT
TRBJ2-1 TRBV19 TRBD1 . CASRGQAYNEQFF TGTGCCAGTAGGGGACAGGCCTACAATGAGCAGTTCTTC